These 18 T cell receptor beta chains were sequenced from one sample in a study of cytomegalovirus exposure and HLA in healthy donors. PCR primers comprised 60 Vbeta and 13 Jbeta primers. Measured with immunoSEQ multiplex PCR; TCRdb has only the in-frame clones, and not every one. The sample records approximately 150,000 clones, roughly 77% being singletons. The sequenced sample consisted of PBMCs. The receptors shown here come from a man between 18 and 29 years old in good health and CMV-seropositive.

This clone was recorded a few times. The genes are TRBV10-1 and TRBJ2-1, with 7 bases fitting TRBD2. V shed 6 bases and J 4 bases; nucleotides not matched to a gene: 12. There are 16 residues in the CDR3. The germline CDR1 and CDR2 sequences are WNHNN and SYGVQD (reference sequence). DNA of the CDR3: TGCGCCAGCAGCCCGGGAAGCGGGGTGGGTTACAATGAGCAGTTCTTC. This gives the protein CASSPGSGVGYNEQFF.

The rearrangement links TRBV5-6 to TRBJ2-2; 8 nucleotides agree with TRBD2. Germline V CDR1 and CDR2: SGHDT, YYEEEE. The CDR3 is 13 amino acids. J lost 5 bases, V lost 4 bases, and 1 base had no gene match. The CDR3 DNA reads as TGTGCCAGCAGCCGGGGGGGAACCGGGGAGCTGTTTTTT. Encoded protein: CASSRGGTGELFF.

This chain joins TRBV5-4 and TRBJ2-2; 7 bases line up with TRBD1. V trimming: 4 bases; J trimming: 0 bases; junction bases outside the gene matches: 3. The CDR3 is made up of 15 amino acids. Per the germline V gene, CDR1 is SGHNT and CDR2 is YYREEE (reference sequence). Written as DNA, the CDR3 is TGTGCCAGCAGCCCAACAGGGGCGAACACCGGGGAGCTGTTTTTT. Protein product: CASSPTGANTGELFF. Drawing the rest from reference TRBV5-4 and TRBJ2-2, the complete variable domain is ETGVTQSPTHLIKTRGQQVTLRCSSQSGHNTVSWYQQALGQGPQFIFQYYREEENGRGNFPPRFSGLQFPNYSSELNVNALELDDSALYLCASSPTGANTGELFFGEGSRLTVL.

This clone turned up a few times. The gene calls are TRBV5-1 and TRBJ1-1, with D possibly being TRBD1 (5 bases). With 3 bases removed from V and 3 bases from J, the gap between germline ends came to 9 bases. CDR1 is SGHRS and CDR2 is YFSETQ in the germline V gene. CDR3 size: 13 residues. CDR3 nucleotides: TGCGCCAGCAGCTGGGGGAGGGACACTGAAGCTTTCTTT. Its protein product is CASSWGRDTEAFF.

This clone was observed a handful of times. This sequence joins TRBV7-2 and TRBJ2-1, with 8 bases that match TRBD2. Germline CDR1 is SGHTA and CDR2 is FQGNSA. V shed 3 bases and J 4 bases; nucleotides not matched to a gene: 5. CDR3 length: 15 amino acids. The CDR3 spells CASSFGGRRYNEQFF. In nucleotides, the CDR3 is TGTGCCAGCAGCTTCGGCGGGAGGCGTTACAATGAGCAGTTCTTC.

This clone was seen more than once but under ten times. The V call is TRBV6-1, the J call TRBJ1-3; 7 bases map to TRBD1. The ends lost 7 bases at V and 0 bases at J; junction bases unmatched: 6. CDR3 size: 15 residues. The V gene's germline CDR1 is MNHNS and CDR2 SASEGT. CDR3 loop: CASTPDRVSGNTIYF. DNA of the CDR3: TGTGCCAGCACCCCAGACAGGGTCTCTGGAAACACCATATATTTT.

The rearrangement links TRBV19 to TRBJ2-6; 15 bases are shared with TRBD2. CDR1 and CDR2 (germline): LNHDA, SQIVND (reference sequence). The CDR3 totals 20 residues. V dropped 3 bases and J dropped 4; count of bases not matched to a gene: 10. The CDR3 is CASSISGLAGGGLGANVLTF. CDR3 nucleotide sequence: TGTGCCAGTAGTATTTCGGGACTAGCGGGAGGAGGGTTAGGGGCCAACGTCCTGACTTTC. The complete variable domain, with remaining parts taken from reference TRBV19 and TRBJ2-6, reads DGGITQSPKYLFRKEGQNVTLSCEQNLNHDAMYWYRQDPGQGLRLIYYSQIVNDFQKGDIAEGYSVSREKKESFPLTVTSAQKNPTAFYLCASSISGLAGGGLGANVLTFGAGSRLTVL.

This clone was picked up one time. DNA of the CDR3: TGTGCCAGCAGCGATGGGACTAGCGGGAGGGGCCCCTACGAGCAGTACGTC. Amino acids: CASSDGTSGRGPYEQYV. This sequence joins TRBV5-4 and TRBJ2-7; 16 bases are shared with TRBD2. V shed 4 bases, J shed 2 bases, and the junction held 6 bases outside the gene matches. CDR3 length equals 17 residues. Germline V lookup: CDR1 SGHNT, CDR2 YYREEE (reference sequence).

This clone has just a few counts. The rearrangement uses TRBV2 and TRBJ2-5; 8 bases are a match to TRBD2. This CDR3 contains 14 residues. V lost 6 bases and J lost 5; bases outside the gene matches: 8. The V gene's germline CDR1 is SNHLY and CDR2 FYNNEI. The CDR3 DNA sequence: TGTGCCAGCAGCGATCGGGTAGCGGGGGAGACCCAGTACTTC. Translating it yields CASSDRVAGETQYF.

The gene calls are TRBV27 and TRBJ1-5; 11 bases agree with TRBD1. The CDR3 spans 17 residues. Germline V lookup: CDR1 MNHEY, CDR2 SMNVEV (reference sequence). V was clipped by 8 bases and J by 6 bases; unmatched bases: 15. Here the CDR3 DNA reads TGTGCCAGCCAAAAACTATACGGGACAGGGGGAACTCAGCCCCAGCATTTT. Residues: CASQKLYGTGGTQPQHF.

The chain combines TRBV4-1 with TRBJ1-5, with D uncertain. Germline assignment: CDR1 MGHRA and CDR2 YSYEKL. The V end was cut by 1 base, the J end by 3 bases, with 4 bases between. The CDR3 runs to 13 residues. The CDR3 DNA sequence: TGCGCCAGCAGCCAAGCCTTCAATCAGCCCCAGCATTTT. Its translation: CASSQAFNQPQHF.

The gene calls are TRBV19 and TRBJ1-1; 7 bases agree with TRBD1. This CDR3 is built from 13 residues. J lost 3 bases, V lost 7 bases, and 5 bases had no gene match. Per the germline V gene, CDR1 is LNHDA and CDR2 is SQIVND (reference sequence). This CDR3 is CASKSTGYTEAFF. The CDR3 bases are TGTGCCAGTAAATCGACAGGGTACACTGAAGCTTTCTTT.

The chain is built from TRBV7-9 and TRBJ1-2; the D is unclear. Germline CDR1 reads SEHNR; CDR2 reads FQNEAQ (reference sequence). Trimming stripped 5 bases from V and 0 bases from J, with 10 bases between. The length of the CDR3 is 14 residues. The CDR3 here is CASSPAASNYGYTF. The CDR3 region has the DNA TGTGCCAGCAGCCCGGCGGCGTCTAACTATGGCTACACCTTC.

CDR3 nucleotides: TGTGCCACCAGCACAAGTACGACAGGGAATGAAAAACTGTTTTTT. This gives the protein CATSTSTTGNEKLFF. The chain uses TRBV15 and TRBJ1-4; 7 bases agree with TRBD1. The CDR3 is 15 amino acids. CDR1 is LNHNV and CDR2 is YYDKDF in the germline V gene (reference sequence). The V and J ends lost 4 bases and 5 bases, in that order; junction bases with no gene match: 7. Looking up the rest from reference TRBV15 and TRBJ1-4 gives the full variable domain: DAMVIQNPRYQVTQFGKPVTLSCSQTLNHNVMYWYQQKSSQAPKLLFHYYDKDFNNEADTPDNFQSRRPNTSFCFLDIRSPGLGDTAMYLCATSTSTTGNEKLFFGSGTQLSVL.

The rearrangement uses TRBV25-1 and TRBJ1-1, with TRBD1 identical over 9 bases. The CDR3 length is 15 residues. The ends lost 6 bases at V and 10 bases at J; junction bases unmatched: 15. Per germline, CDR1 MGHDK and CDR2 SYGVNS. The DNA of the CDR3 is TGTGCCAGCAGGGGAGGGACAGGGACCTTATGGGGAGCTTTCTTT. This translates into CASRGGTGTLWGAFF.

V and J are TRBV27 and TRBJ1-5, with TRBD1 as a possible D gene (5 bases). CDR1 is MNHEY, CDR2 SMNVEV, per germline (reference sequence). Trimming shortened V by 5 bases and J by 7 bases, and 12 bases separated the two germline ends. The CDR3 has 13 residues. This CDR3 is CASSVQAGQPQHF. The CDR3 DNA follows: TGTGCCAGCAGTGTACAGGCGGGGCAGCCCCAGCATTTT.

The J gene is TRBJ2-3, the V gene TRBV11-2; possible D gene TRBD2, 6 bases. CDR1 is SGHAT, CDR2 FQNNGV, per germline. The CDR3 covers 16 residues. V was pared by 6 bases and J by 6 bases, with 22 bases between. The CDR3 region is CASSPSVNIRADTQYF. The CDR3 nucleotides read TGTGCCAGCAGTCCTAGCGTCAACATTCGCGCGGATACGCAGTATTTT.

The CDR3 region has the DNA TGCAGCGTTGAATTTGGACTAGCGGGAGGAGCTGAGCAGTTCTTC. It specifies CSVEFGLAGGAEQFF. The chain uses TRBV29-1 and TRBJ2-1; TRBD2 matches 14 bases. The CDR3 runs 15 residues. The J segment lost 9 bases and the V segment lost 2 bases, leaving 6 bases of the junction unmatched. Germline V lookup: CDR1 SQVTM, CDR2 ANQGSEA.